The 3 T cell receptor beta chains below come from one sample, sequenced in a study of regulatory T cells in long-lasting Graves disease. Time point reported: persistent/refractory GD, antithyroid drugs over 5 years with positive TRAb. The TCR library was made from RNA that had been extracted from PBMCs in TRIzol. Building of the TCR beta libraries involved iRepertoire HTBI primers and Arm-PCR of CDR3 regions. TCRdb used MiXCR to reprocess the multiplex PCR reads, holding one entry per CDR3 protein. This table holds about 460,000 distinct CDR3 sequences, about 20% found once. The starting material was peripheral blood mononuclear cells (PBMCs), obtained when the disease was refractory, from a patient treated with antithyroid drugs. These receptors came from a female donor with Graves disease.

This clonotype has at least ten counts. Written as DNA, the CDR3 is TGTGCCACCAGCAGAGTTCGGGACACCGGGGAGCTGTTTTTT. This gives the protein CATSRVRDTGELFF. This chain links TRBV15 with TRBJ2-2, with unresolved D. Looked up from germline, CDR1 is LNHNV and CDR2 is YYDKDF (reference sequence). Trimming took off 1 base at V and 3 bases at J, with 6 bases between the two ends. The length of the CDR3 is 14 residues. The full variable domain, rest sourced from reference TRBV15 and TRBJ2-2, is DAMVIQNPRYQVTQFGKPVTLSCSQTLNHNVMYWYQQKSSQAPKLLFHYYDKDFNNEADTPDNFQSRRPNTSFCFLDIRSPGLGDTAMYLCATSRVRDTGELFFGEGSRLTVL.

This chain links TRBV30 with TRBJ2-7; D might be TRBD2 (5 bases). CDR1 is GTSNPN, CDR2 SVGIG, per germline (reference sequence). V was cut by 0 bases and J by 1 base, with 7 bases left in between. CDR3 length equals 13 residues. The CDR3 loop is CAWSVAVSYEQYF. Written as DNA, the CDR3 is TGTGCCTGGAGTGTAGCGGTATCCTACGAGCAGTACTTC.

This clonotype turned up a few times. The chain joins TRBV7-2 to TRBJ2-1; 7 bases agree with TRBD2. CDR3 length: 16 amino acids. Germline V lookup: CDR1 SGHTA, CDR2 FQGNSA. Losses at the gene ends were 5 bases for V and 3 bases for J; bases not matched to a gene: 10. CDR3 protein: CASSQGWGGNYNEQFF. The CDR3 region has the DNA TGTGCCAGCAGCCAAGGGTGGGGGGGGAACTACAATGAGCAGTTCTTC. The whole variable domain, remainder taken from reference TRBV7-2 and TRBJ2-1, is GAGVSQSPSNKVTEKGKDVELRCDPISGHTALYWYRQSLGQGLEFLIYFQGNSAPDKSGLPSDRFSAERTGGSVSTLTIQRTQQEDSAVYLCASSQGWGGNYNEQFFGPGTRLTVL.